A single sample gave rise to the 17 T cell receptor beta chains below, sequenced in a study of T cell changes during pregnancy in multiple sclerosis (dated by TCRdb to the late 2010s). Receptor amplification or capture employed the immunoSEQ multiplex PCR assay. As stored in TCRdb, this immuneACCESS dataset retains in-frame rearrangements with V and J assigned. A fraction of the clones does not appear; measured against another copy, unresolved V genes explain less than half of the discrepancy, and the remainder lacks a known reason. For this sample there are approximately 46,000 clones; 90% to 95% appear just once. The ten largest clones represent roughly 0.4% of the sample. Sequencing used CD4+ T cells from peripheral blood mononuclear cells, obtained after pregnancy. The origin of the receptors is a female donor with multiple sclerosis, enrolled in a pregnancy study.

The J gene is TRBJ1-3, the V gene TRBV21-1; the table's D call TRBD1 went unverified against the DNA. TRBV21-1 is termed a pseudogene. The CDR3 sequence is 15 residues long. CDR3 bases: TGTGCCAGCAGCAAAGGTGGCATCTCTGGAAACACCATATATTTT. Residues: CASSKGGISGNTIYF.

In regard to this clone: The same CDR3 is also encoded by other DNA sequences in this sample. The rearrangement links TRBV9 to TRBJ1-2; 8 bases map to TRBD1. V lost 0 bases to trimming and J lost 6 bases; unmatched junction nucleotides: 4. Germline lookup yields CDR1 SGDLS and CDR2 YYNGEE. The CDR3 consists of 14 residues. DNA for the CDR3: TGTGCCAGCAGCGTAGGGGTGACAGGGGATGGCTACACCTTC. Its protein is CASSVGVTGDGYTF.

The rearrangement joins TRBV6-4 to TRBJ2-3, with 10 bases lining up with TRBD2. The V gene's germline CDR1 is MRHNA and CDR2 SNTAGT. The CDR3 extends over 14 amino acids. The junction had 4 bases not matched to a gene; V was cut back by 4 bases and J by 6 bases. The CDR3 sequence is CASSAPGLADTQYF. The CDR3 nucleotides are TGTGCCAGCAGTGCACCGGGACTAGCGGATACGCAGTATTTT.

V usage is TRBV19 and J usage is TRBJ1-2; 8 bases are a match to TRBD1. The CDR3 contains 13 residues. The J segment lost 9 bases and the V segment lost 5 bases, leaving 8 bases of the junction unmatched. Per germline, CDR1 LNHDA and CDR2 SQIVND (reference sequence). In DNA, the CDR3 is TGTGCCAGTAGTGTCACAGGGGGTAGTAGCTACACCTTC. Protein product: CASSVTGGSSYTF.

J is TRBJ1-2 and V is TRBV6-6; a weak D match, TRBD1 (6 bases). V lost 7 bases to trimming and J lost 9 bases, with 12 bases between them. The CDR3 loop spans 11 amino acids. CDR1 and CDR2 (germline): MNHNY, SVGAGI (reference sequence). The CDR3 region has the DNA TGTGCCAGCAAAGGGGACAAGAGCTACACCTTC. Protein sequence: CASKGDKSYTF.

The chain carries TRBV9 and TRBJ2-1, with 8 bases fitting TRBD2. V trimming: 3 bases; J trimming: 7 bases; junction bases outside the gene matches: 12. This CDR3 region has 16 residues. Germline CDR1 and CDR2: SGDLS and YYNGEE. In DNA form, the CDR3 reads TGTGCCAGCAGCGGATCGACTCGCGGGGGGTCTAATGAGCAGTTCTTC. This gives the protein CASSGSTRGGSNEQFF. Filled out from reference TRBV9 and TRBJ2-1, the complete variable domain reads DSGVTQTPKHLITATGQRVTLRCSPRSGDLSVYWYQQSLDQGLQFLIQYYNGEERAKGNILERFSAQQFPDLHSELNLSSLELGDSALYFCASSGSTRGGSNEQFFGPGTRLTVL.

The rearrangement links TRBV28 to TRBJ2-7; the match to TRBD1 covers 11 bases. Losses at the gene ends were 4 bases for V and 6 bases for J; bases not matched to a gene: 8. Per the germline V gene, CDR1 is MDHEN and CDR2 is SYDVKM. There are 15 residues in the CDR3. CDR3 sequence: CASSWPGTGGGEQYF. The DNA of the CDR3 is TGTGCCAGCAGTTGGCCGGGGACAGGGGGAGGCGAGCAGTACTTC.

The V gene is TRBV6-6, the J gene TRBJ1-3; D may be TRBD1 (6 bases). The CDR3 length is 15 residues. Trimming removed 5 bases at V and 1 base at J, with 12 bases between. CDR1 and CDR2 from the germline V gene are MNHNY and SVGAGI (reference sequence). CDR3 bases: TGTGCCAGCAGTCCAAGGGGGGGGTCTGGAAACACCATATATTTT. Protein product: CASSPRGGSGNTIYF.

This sequence joins TRBV19 and TRBJ2-7; 8 bases match TRBD1. The length of the CDR3 is 14 residues. Losses at the gene ends were 4 bases for V and 4 bases for J; bases not matched to a gene: 6. The germline CDR1 and CDR2 sequences are LNHDA and SQIVND (reference sequence). The CDR3, as DNA: TGTGCCAGTAGTACCCAGGGGGCAGGTTACGAGCAGTACTTC. Residues: CASSTQGAGYEQYF.

The chain recombines TRBV7-6 with TRBJ2-1, with TRBD1 matching over 7 bases. Trimming removed 5 bases from V and 7 bases from J; junction bases left unmatched: 14. The CDR3 sequence is 16 residues long. CDR1 is SGHVS, CDR2 FNYEAQ, per germline. The CDR3 loop reads CASSTRQGSVRNEQFF. Written as DNA, the CDR3 is TGTGCCAGCAGCACCCGACAGGGTTCCGTTAGGAATGAGCAGTTCTTC.

This clone was seen only a few times. The genes are TRBV2 and TRBJ1-1, with 7 positions matching TRBD1. This CDR3 has 14 amino acids. Per the germline V gene, CDR1 is SNHLY and CDR2 is FYNNEI. Unmatched junction bases numbered 4, after V lost 0 bases and J lost 6 bases. CDR3 sequence (DNA): TGTGCCAGCAGTGAAGCAGGGGGCCACGCTGAAGCTTTCTTT. Translation gives CASSEAGGHAEAFF.

V is TRBV30 and J is TRBJ1-4; D remains unclear. Germline assignment: CDR1 GTSNPN and CDR2 SVGIG (reference sequence). Trimming shortened V by 2 bases and J by 7 bases, and 17 bases separated the two germline ends. The CDR3 contains 15 residues. CDR3 bases: TGTGCCTGGAGTTTGACTCACACCTCGGGTGAAAAACTGTTTTTT. Its translation: CAWSLTHTSGEKLFF.

V gene TRBV19 combines with J gene TRBJ1-5; 8 nucleotides agree with TRBD1. This CDR3 has 14 residues. Trimming at V came to 10 bases and at J to 6 bases, leaving 11 bases not matched to a gene. CDR1 and CDR2 from the germline V gene are LNHDA and SQIVND (reference sequence). CDR3 DNA: TGTGCCACCGGACAGGGAGGTTTAGCTCAGCCCCAGCATTTT. It specifies CATGQGGLAQPQHF.

The CDR3 bases are TGTGCCAGCAGTCGTCCCGGGACAGGGGGCGGAGGCGAAAAACTGTTTTTT. This sequence encodes CASSRPGTGGGGEKLFF. The chain carries TRBV5-4 and TRBJ1-4; 12 nucleotides match TRBD1. The CDR3 contains 17 residues. V lost 5 bases to trimming and J lost 8 bases; unmatched junction nucleotides: 13. Looked up from germline, CDR1 is SGHNT and CDR2 is YYREEE (reference sequence).

This chain joins TRBV9 and TRBJ1-2; TRBD1 agrees at 8 bases. The CDR3 totals 14 residues. CDR1 is SGDLS, CDR2 YYNGEE, per germline. Unmatched junction bases numbered 9, after V lost 3 bases and J lost 8 bases. CDR3 sequence (DNA): TGTGCCAGCAGCGAACGACAGGGGCTCGGGGGCTACACCTTC. Protein sequence: CASSERQGLGGYTF.

The chain recombines TRBV4-1 with TRBJ2-1, with TRBD2 matching over 13 bases. Germline loops: CDR1 MGHRA, CDR2 YSYEKL. Trimming at V came to 8 bases and at J to 2 bases, leaving 9 bases not matched to a gene. This CDR3 is 17 amino acids long. CDR3 in amino acids: CASQGTSGIRPYNEQFF. The CDR3 bases are TGCGCCAGCCAAGGGACTAGCGGGATCCGACCCTACAATGAGCAGTTCTTC.

This clone turned up a few times. The chain links TRBV20-1 to TRBJ1-1; D remains unclear. Germline assignment: CDR1 DFQATT and CDR2 SNEGSKA (reference sequence). The CDR3 sequence is 11 residues long. The V end lost 2 bases, the J end lost 5 bases, and 6 bases lay between the germline ends. CDR3 sequence reads: CSARSGTEAFF. The CDR3, as DNA: TGCAGTGCTAGATCGGGGACTGAAGCTTTCTTT.